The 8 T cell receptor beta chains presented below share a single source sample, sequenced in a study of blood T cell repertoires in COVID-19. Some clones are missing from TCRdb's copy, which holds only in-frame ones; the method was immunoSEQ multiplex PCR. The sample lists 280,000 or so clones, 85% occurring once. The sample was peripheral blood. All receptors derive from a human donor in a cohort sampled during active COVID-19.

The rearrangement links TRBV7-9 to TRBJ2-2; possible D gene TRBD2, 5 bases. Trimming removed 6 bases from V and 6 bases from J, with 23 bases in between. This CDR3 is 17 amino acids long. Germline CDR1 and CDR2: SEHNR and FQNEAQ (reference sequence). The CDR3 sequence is CASRPEPGKSGAGELFF. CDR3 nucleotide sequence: TGTGCCAGCAGACCTGAACCTGGGAAAAGCGGAGCCGGGGAGCTGTTTTTT.

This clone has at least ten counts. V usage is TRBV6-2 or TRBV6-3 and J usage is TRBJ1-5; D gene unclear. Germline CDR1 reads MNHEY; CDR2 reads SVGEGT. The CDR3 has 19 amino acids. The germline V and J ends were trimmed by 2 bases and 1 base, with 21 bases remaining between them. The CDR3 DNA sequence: TGTGCCAGCAGTTACCGTGTGGGAAGCCACGGGATCAGCAATCAGCCCCAGCATTTT. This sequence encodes CASSYRVGSHGISNQPQHF.

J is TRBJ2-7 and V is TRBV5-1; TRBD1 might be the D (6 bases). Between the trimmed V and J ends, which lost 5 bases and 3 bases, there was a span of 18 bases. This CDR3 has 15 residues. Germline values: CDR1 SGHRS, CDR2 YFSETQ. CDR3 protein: CASRDQQGWVYEQYF. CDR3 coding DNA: TGCGCCAGCAGAGACCAACAGGGATGGGTCTACGAGCAGTACTTC. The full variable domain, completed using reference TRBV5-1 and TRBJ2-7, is KAGVTQTPRYLIKTRGQQVTLSCSPISGHRSVSWYQQTPGQGLQFLFEYFSETQRNKGNFPGRFSGRQFSNSRSEMNVSTLELGDSALYLCASRDQQGWVYEQYFGPGTRLTVT.

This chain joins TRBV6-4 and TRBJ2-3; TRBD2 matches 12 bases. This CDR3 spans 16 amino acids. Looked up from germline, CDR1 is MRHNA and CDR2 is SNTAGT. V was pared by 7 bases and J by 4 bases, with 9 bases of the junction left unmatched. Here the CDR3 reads CASIILAGGSADTQYF. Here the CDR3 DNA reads TGTGCCAGCATTATACTAGCGGGAGGCAGCGCAGATACGCAGTATTTT.

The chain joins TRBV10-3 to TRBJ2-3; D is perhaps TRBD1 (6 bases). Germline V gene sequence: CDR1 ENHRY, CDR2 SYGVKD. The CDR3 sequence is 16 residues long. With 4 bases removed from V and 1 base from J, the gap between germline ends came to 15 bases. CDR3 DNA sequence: TGTGCCATCAGTGCGGCTACAGGGAAAGGCACAGATACGCAGTATTTT. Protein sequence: CAISAATGKGTDTQYF.

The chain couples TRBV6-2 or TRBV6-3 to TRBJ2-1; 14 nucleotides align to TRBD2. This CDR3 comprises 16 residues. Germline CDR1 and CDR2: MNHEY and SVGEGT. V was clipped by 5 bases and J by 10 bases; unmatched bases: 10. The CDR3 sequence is CASSQTSGRAPWEQFF. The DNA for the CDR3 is TGTGCCAGCAGTCAGACTAGCGGGAGGGCCCCGTGGGAGCAGTTCTTC.

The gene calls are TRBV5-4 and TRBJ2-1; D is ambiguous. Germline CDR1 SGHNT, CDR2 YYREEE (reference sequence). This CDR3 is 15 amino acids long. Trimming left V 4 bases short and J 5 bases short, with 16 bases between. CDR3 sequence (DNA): TGTGCCAGCAGCCCCCCCGGCGGAGCAAACAATGAGCAGTTCTTC. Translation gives CASSPPGGANNEQFF.

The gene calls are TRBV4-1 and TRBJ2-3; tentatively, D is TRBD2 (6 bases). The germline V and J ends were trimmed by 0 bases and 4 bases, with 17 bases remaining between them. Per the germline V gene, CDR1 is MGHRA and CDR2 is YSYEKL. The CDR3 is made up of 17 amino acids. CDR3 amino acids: CASSQDTSTWRADTQYF. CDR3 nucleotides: TGCGCCAGCAGCCAAGATACGTCCACGTGGAGGGCAGATACGCAGTATTTT.